The 21 T cell receptor beta chains reported below all come from one sample, sequenced in a study of Graves' ophthalmopathy and Graves' hyperthyroidism. CDR3 regions of TCR beta were amplified from RNA transcripts. The workflow started with a first-round RT-PCR run with HTBI primers and then moved on to a second-round multiplex PCR. TCRdb passed the multiplex PCR reads through MiXCR, listing each CDR3 protein once. The table shows around 660,000 distinct CDR3 sequences, with about 40% occurring only once. Sequenced input: peripheral blood. These receptors all stem from an adult man with Graves' ophthalmopathy.

The rearrangement uses TRBV4-2 and TRBJ2-1; 12 bases fit TRBD2. The V segment lost 5 bases and the J segment 2 bases; nucleotides outside the gene matches: 4. The CDR3 loop spans 16 amino acids. Germline loops: CDR1 LGHNA, CDR2 YNFKEQ. CDR3 in DNA: TGTGCCAGCAGCTTGACTAGCGGGGGCCCCTACAATGAGCAGTTCTTC. Its protein is CASSLTSGGPYNEQFF.

The rearrangement joins TRBV5-6 to TRBJ1-5, with D possibly being TRBD1 (5 bases). CDR1 and CDR2 (germline): SGHDT, YYEEEE. Trimming cost V 1 base and J 4 bases, with 12 bases left between them. This CDR3 comprises 15 residues. The CDR3 protein is CASSLKFRGNQPQHF. Written as DNA, the CDR3 is TGTGCCAGCAGCTTGAAGTTTCGGGGGAATCAGCCCCAGCATTTT. Looking up the rest from reference TRBV5-6 and TRBJ1-5 gives the full variable domain: DAGVTQSPTHLIKTRGQQVTLRCSPKSGHDTVSWYQQALGQGPQFIFQYYEEEERQRGNFPDRFSGHQFPNYSSELNVNALLLGDSALYLCASSLKFRGNQPQHFGDGTRLSIL.

This clonotype was found many times. V usage is TRBV19 and J usage is TRBJ1-2; D is unresolved. In germline, CDR1 is LNHDA, CDR2 SQIVND (reference sequence). V gave up 9 bases and J gave up 3 bases, with 14 bases separating them. The CDR3 is 13 residues long. The DNA of the CDR3 is TGTGCCAGCACGGACGGGCCCTACTATGGCTACACCTTC. Amino acids: CASTDGPYYGYTF.

This clonotype was found many times. The rearrangement uses TRBV29-1 and TRBJ1-4, with D perhaps matching TRBD1 (6 bases). Trimming pared 1 base from V and 5 bases from J, leaving 11 bases between. The germline CDR1 and CDR2 sequences are SQVTM and ANQGSEA. The CDR3 loop spans 14 amino acids. CDR3: CSVEGGASNEKLFF. The CDR3 DNA reads TGCAGCGTTGAAGGGGGGGCTTCGAATGAAAAACTGTTTTTT.

The chain links TRBV25-1 to TRBJ1-2; 8 nucleotides align to TRBD1. The V and J ends lost 5 bases and 2 bases, in that order; junction bases with no gene match: 10. This CDR3 contains 16 residues. CDR1 is MGHDK and CDR2 is SYGVNS in the germline V gene. The CDR3 sequence: CASSPTGTGFNYGYTF. In nucleotides, the CDR3 is TGTGCCAGCAGTCCCACCGGGACAGGCTTCAACTATGGCTACACCTTC.

This clonotype was detected many times. This chain uses TRBV2 with TRBJ1-2; D perhaps matches TRBD1 (5 bases). V lost 8 bases and J 8 bases, leaving 12 bases between the germline ends. The CDR3 covers 11 residues. Germline values: CDR1 SNHLY, CDR2 FYNNEI. CDR3 amino acids: CASRAGFGYTF. CDR3 bases: TGTGCCAGCCGAGCAGGGTTCGGCTACACCTTC.

V usage is TRBV5-6 and J usage is TRBJ1-1; a weak D match, TRBD1 (5 bases). Germline V gene lookup returns CDR1 SGHDT and CDR2 YYEEEE. CDR3 size: 15 residues. The V end was cut by 4 bases, the J end by 2 bases, with 15 bases between. The CDR3 protein is CASSPNRFGNTEAFF. The CDR3 DNA is TGTGCCAGCAGCCCGAACAGGTTTGGAAACACTGAAGCTTTCTTT. The full variable domain, in which reference TRBV5-6 and TRBJ1-1 provide the parts outside the CDR3, is DAGVTQSPTHLIKTRGQQVTLRCSPKSGHDTVSWYQQALGQGPQFIFQYYEEEERQRGNFPDRFSGHQFPNYSSELNVNALLLGDSALYLCASSPNRFGNTEAFFGQGTRLTVV.

The chain combines TRBV29-1 with TRBJ2-3; tentatively, D is TRBD1 (6 bases). Looked up from germline, CDR1 is SQVTM and CDR2 is ANQGSEA. V lost 4 bases, J lost 1 base, and 15 bases lay in between. The CDR3 consists of 15 residues. CDR3 loop: CSVAPTGGGTDTQYF. In DNA form, the CDR3 reads TGCAGCGTTGCCCCGACAGGTGGAGGCACAGATACGCAGTATTTT.

This clonotype was observed a handful of times. The chain links TRBV6-5 to TRBJ1-5; 8 bases line up with TRBD1. Germline V gives CDR1 MNHEY, CDR2 SVGAGI. V was pared by 5 bases and J by 5 bases, with 5 bases of the junction left unmatched. The CDR3 spans 14 residues. The CDR3 is CASSPRGPDQPQHF. CDR3 in DNA: TGTGCCAGCAGTCCCAGGGGGCCCGATCAGCCCCAGCATTTT.

The chain has TRBV7-9 and TRBJ1-4, with a weak D call TRBD1 (5 bases). Trimming took 5 bases from V and 8 from J, leaving 18 bases between them. This CDR3 is built from 15 residues. CDR1 and CDR2 from the germline V gene are SEHNR and FQNEAQ (reference sequence). For the CDR3, the DNA is TGTGCCAGCAGCCCCCGAGGGACTTCGGGGGAAAAACTGTTTTTT. Protein sequence: CASSPRGTSGEKLFF.

V is TRBV2 and J is TRBJ1-1; a possible D gene is TRBD1 (5 bases). CDR3 size: 13 residues. V lost 6 bases to trimming and J lost 2 bases, with 10 bases between them. Germline V gene data show CDR1 as SNHLY and CDR2 as FYNNEI. CDR3: CASSGQDNTEAFF. The DNA of the CDR3 is TGTGCCAGCAGCGGACAAGACAACACTGAAGCTTTCTTT.

The rearrangement uses TRBV5-5 and TRBJ1-3; maybe TRBD1 (5 bases). The germline gives CDR1 SGHKS, CDR2 YYEKEE (reference sequence). V lost 3 bases and J lost 0, with 10 bases in between. The CDR3 is made up of 15 amino acids. CDR3 bases: TGTGCCAGCAGCTATGGGACGGTCTCTGGAAACACCATATATTTT. It encodes CASSYGTVSGNTIYF.

CDR3 bases: TGCGCCAGCAGGTCAAGACAGGGCAGGCAGCCCCAGCATTTT. Translated: CASRSRQGRQPQHF. The chain uses TRBV10-2 and TRBJ1-5, with 7 positions matching TRBD1. CDR3 length: 14 amino acids. J was trimmed by 7 bases and V by 6 bases; bases with no gene match: 9. The V gene's germline CDR1 is WSHSY and CDR2 SAAADI.

The sample holds many counts of this clonotype. The CDR3 DNA reads TGTGCCAGCAGCTCTGGCGAGGGCCCATATAATTCACCCCTCCACTTT. Amino acid sequence: CASSSGEGPYNSPLHF. The V call is TRBV5-8, the J call TRBJ1-6; D call uncertain. This CDR3 is built from 16 residues. The germline V gene encodes CDR1 SGHTS and CDR2 YDEGEE. With 3 bases removed from V and 4 bases from J, the gap between germline ends came to 14 bases.

The table lists this clonotype with a few counts. The chain has TRBV2 and TRBJ2-7; tentative D call: TRBD1 (5 bases). The length of the CDR3 is 14 residues. The germline gives CDR1 SNHLY, CDR2 FYNNEI. The V and J ends lost 6 bases and 2 bases respectively, with 14 bases between them. CDR3 loop: CASRETEPAYEQYF. For the CDR3, the DNA is TGTGCCAGCAGGGAGACAGAACCAGCCTACGAGCAGTACTTC. Full variable domain (outside the CDR3, taken from reference TRBV2 and TRBJ2-7): EPEVTQTPSHQVTQMGQEVILRCVPISNHLYFYWYRQILGQKVEFLVSFYNNEISEKSEIFDDQFSVERPDGSNFTLKIRSTKLEDSAMYFCASRETEPAYEQYFGPGTRLTVT.

This clonotype was seen a single time. Compared with germline, one end of the junction differs, possibly owing to a read error. The rearrangement joins TRBV29-1 to TRBJ2-6, with 9 nucleotides matching TRBD1. From germline, CDR1 is SQVTM and CDR2 ANQGSEA. The CDR3 length is 16 residues. As DNA, the CDR3 is TGTGCCTGGAGGGACAGGGTTTTTTCTGGGGCCAACGTCCTGACTTTC. Its translation is CAWRDRVFSGANVLTF. Full variable domain (outside the CDR3, taken from reference TRBV29-1 and TRBJ2-6): SAVISQKPSRDICQRGTSLTIQCQVDSQVTMMFWYRQQPGQSLTLIATANQGSEATYESGFVIDKFPISRPNLTFSTLTVSNMSPEDSSIYLCAWRDRVFSGANVLTFGAGSRLTVL.

In this sample, this clonotype turned up many times. The CDR3 bases are TGTGCCAGCAGCGTCCGTTCAACGAACACCGGGGAGCTGTTTTTT. Encoded protein: CASSVRSTNTGELFF. The rearrangement uses TRBV9 and TRBJ2-2; D is uncertain. The CDR3 has 15 residues. V dropped 2 bases and J dropped 0 bases, with 8 bases sitting between them. Germline CDR1 reads SGDLS; CDR2 reads YYNGEE.

This rearrangement joins TRBV15 to TRBJ2-7; 10 bases are a match to TRBD1. Germline trimming cut 3 bases from V and 2 bases from J; bases unmatched to any gene: 7. The CDR3 length is 16 residues. The germline V gene encodes CDR1 LNHNV and CDR2 YYDKDF (reference sequence). CDR3 DNA: TGTGCCACCAGCAGTTATTCCGGGACAGGGGCCTACGAGCAGTACTTC. This gives the protein CATSSYSGTGAYEQYF.

The V call is TRBV6-5, the J call TRBJ2-7; D is possibly TRBD1 or TRBD2 (5 bases each). Germline V gene sequence: CDR1 MNHEY, CDR2 SVGAGI. The CDR3 is 13 amino acids. V gave up 2 bases and J gave up 5 bases, with 10 bases separating them. CDR3 in amino acids: CASSYRDGNEQYF. The CDR3 nucleotides are TGTGCCAGCAGTTACCGGGACGGGAACGAGCAGTACTTC.

The chain links TRBV10-3 to TRBJ1-6, with TRBD1 matching over 9 bases. The V gene's germline CDR1 is ENHRY and CDR2 SYGVKD. The CDR3 runs to 14 residues. The V segment lost 7 bases and the J segment 7 bases; nucleotides outside the gene matches: 5. Here the CDR3 reads CAINRDRENSPLHF. The CDR3, as DNA: TGTGCCATCAACCGGGACAGGGAAAATTCACCCCTCCACTTT.

The chain has TRBV7-2 and TRBJ1-4, with D hard to call. CDR3 length: 12 residues. Trimming cost V 5 bases and J 11 bases, with 12 bases left between them. Germline V gene data show CDR1 as SGHTA and CDR2 as FQGNSA. This CDR3 is CASSPGPGKLFF. CDR3 coding DNA: TGTGCCAGCAGCCCCGGACCGGGGAAACTGTTTTTT.